These T cell receptor beta chains were read from a single sample in a study of blood T cells in healthy people across ages. TCRdb re-called the 5' RACE reads with MiXCR, one entry per CDR3 protein. The data hold about 1.4 million distinct CDR3 sequences, with 55% to 75% observed a single time. The sample was blood. Source of these receptors: a man aged 18 to 30 in good health. Both conserved end residues are part of each CDR3. D genes are given only for firm matches. Clone size is stated in some rows and not others, as once, few, many or a class when expanded.

V gene	D gene	J gene	clone size	CDR3 DNA	CDR3 protein
TRBV2	.	TRBJ2-7	.	TGTGCCACCTCAGGGGAATCGAACGAGCAGTACTTC	CATSGESNEQYF
TRBV20-1	.	TRBJ2-3	.	TGCAGTGCCGCCCAGGGATCTAGCGCAGATACGCAGTATTTT	CSAAQGSSADTQYF
TRBV20-1	.	TRBJ1-2	.	TGCAGTGCTCCAGGGACATCAGAGCTACTCTATGGCTACACCTTC	CSAPGTSELLYGYTF
TRBV29-1	TRBD1	TRBJ2-7	.	TGCAGCGTTATGGAAGGGGGCCCCTACGAGCAGTACTTC	CSVMEGGPYEQYF
TRBV2	.	TRBJ2-7	.	TGTGCCAGCTCGGAGTACTCCTACGAGCAGTACTTC	CASSEYSYEQYF
TRBV15	.	TRBJ2-7	.	TGTGCCACCAGCAGAGCCGATAGGGAGTACGAGCAGTACTTC	CATSRADREYEQYF
TRBV30	TRBD2	TRBJ2-7	.	TGTGCCTGGATCGGGGGGGCATCCTACGAGCAGTACTTC	CAWIGGASYEQYF
TRBV6-2/TRBV6-3	.	TRBJ2-1	few	TGTGCCAGCAGTCACTGGGCGTACAATGAGCAGTTCTTC	CASSHWAYNEQFF
TRBV3-1	TRBD2	TRBJ2-1	.	TGTGCCAGCAGCCAAGATTGGGCTAGCGGCAGCTCCTACAATGAGCAGTTCTTC	CASSQDWASGSSYNEQFF
TRBV20-1	.	TRBJ2-3	.	TGCAGTGCTAGTCAAGGAGATACGCAGTATTTT	CSASQGDTQYF
TRBV7-9	.	TRBJ1-4	.	TGTGCCAGCAGCTCAGGGGAGGAGGGTCCTAATGAAAAACTGTTTTTT	CASSSGEEGPNEKLFF
TRBV6-4	.	TRBJ2-1	.	TGTGCCAGCAGCCGTGAGAGCGGCTGGTACAATGAGCAGTTCTTC	CASSRESGWYNEQFF
TRBV6-2/TRBV6-3	.	TRBJ2-1	few	TGTGCCAGCAAACAGGTCCTGGCGGAATACAATGAGCAGTTCTTC	CASKQVLAEYNEQFF
TRBV12-3/TRBV12-4	.	TRBJ1-4	.	TGTGCCAGCAGTCCCGTCGCGCCGGATGAAAAACTGTTTTTT	CASSPVAPDEKLFF
TRBV9	.	TRBJ2-3	few	TGTGCCAGCAGCGTACCACGCGCAAGTTACGATACGCAGTATTTT	CASSVPRASYDTQYF
TRBV28	.	TRBJ2-5	.	TGTGCCAGCAGTTTATACCAGGAGGTTAGAGAGACCCAGTACTTC	CASSLYQEVRETQYF
TRBV5-1	.	TRBJ2-7	.	TGCGCCAGCAGCTCAACAGGGCCGGGAGGCGACGGCAAGCAGTACTTC	CASSSTGPGGDGKQYF
TRBV29-1	TRBD2	TRBJ2-1	.	TGCAGCGTTTGTCTAGCGGGAGTGATTGAGCAGTTCTTC	CSVCLAGVIEQFF
TRBV20-1	.	TRBJ1-1	.	TGCAGTGCAAACCCGGGGGGAAACACTGAAGCTTTCTTT	CSANPGGNTEAFF
TRBV7-8	TRBD1	TRBJ2-7	.	TGTGCCAGCAGCTCGGAGACAGGGGAATCCTACGAGCAGTACTTC	CASSSETGESYEQYF
TRBV20-1	TRBD1	TRBJ2-3	.	TGCAGTGCTGGGGGACAGCCCAGGAATACGCAGTATTTT	CSAGGQPRNTQYF
TRBV28	TRBD1	TRBJ1-6	.	TGTGCCAGCAGCAGAGTAGGGACAGGGGATTCACCCCTCCACTTT	CASSRVGTGDSPLHF
TRBV5-1	.	TRBJ2-6	few	TGCGCCAGCAGCTTGATCGGCACAAAGGGCCGCTCTGGGGCCAACGTCCTGACTTTC	CASSLIGTKGRSGANVLTF
TRBV20-1	.	TRBJ2-7	.	TGCAGTGCTGCAAATTACCGGGACACCGGATCCTACGAGCAGTACTTC	CSAANYRDTGSYEQYF
TRBV28	.	TRBJ2-1	.	TGTGCCAGCAGCTTCAGGGTTTCCCACAATGAGCAGTTCTTC	CASSFRVSHNEQFF
TRBV6-5	TRBD1	TRBJ2-7	.	TGTGCCAGCAGTTACGCGACCGGGACAGGGTACGAGCAGTACTTC	CASSYATGTGYEQYF
TRBV27	.	TRBJ1-1	.	TGTGCCAGCGGGAACGCGGGATACCTTAACACTGAAGCTTTCTTT	CASGNAGYLNTEAFF
TRBV6-9	.	TRBJ2-2	.	TGTGCCGACAAGAATCCCGGGGAGCTGTTTTTT	CADKNPGELFF
TRBV20-1	.	TRBJ1-2	.	TGCAGTGCTAGAGATCTAAAGAGTATGGAGAAGGTCTGGGGCTACACCTTC	CSARDLKSMEKVWGYTF
TRBV7-9	.	TRBJ2-7	.	TGTGCCAGCGGAAAGAACAGGGAGGCCTACGAGCAGTACTTC	CASGKNREAYEQYF
TRBV7-9	.	TRBJ2-4	.	TGTGCCAGCAGCGCGGGACAGACAGCCAAAAACATTCAGTACTTC	CASSAGQTAKNIQYF
TRBV11-2	.	TRBJ2-6	few	TGTGCCAGCAGCCTCCTGAGTCACTCTGGGGCCAACGTCCTGACTTTC	CASSLLSHSGANVLTF
TRBV20-1	.	TRBJ2-3	.	TGCAGTGCTAGAGATCTGAGGCTCACGAGCACAGATACGCAGTATTTT	CSARDLRLTSTDTQYF
TRBV29-1	.	TRBJ2-5	.	TGCAGCGTTGAACCAGTTGGGGAATTAGAGACCCAGTACTTC	CSVEPVGELETQYF
TRBV7-9	.	TRBJ2-4	.	TGTGCCAGCAGCTTAGGGAGGCAGGGATTAGCCAAAAACATTCAGTACTTC	CASSLGRQGLAKNIQYF
TRBV6-6	.	TRBJ1-6	few	TGTGCCAGCAGCCGTCGACGGGTAACCCTCCACTTT	CASSRRRVTLHF
TRBV28	.	TRBJ1-1	.	TGTACCAGCAGCCTTTCGTTAGAGAACACTGAAGCTTTCTTT	CTSSLSLENTEAFF
TRBV6-5	.	TRBJ2-1	.	TGTGCCAGCGGAGCCGGGTTCCCAAACAATGAGCAGTTCTTC	CASGAGFPNNEQFF
TRBV7-8	.	TRBJ1-2	few	TGTGCCAGCAGCTTCAGGAGCCTTGTTGGCTACACCTTC	CASSFRSLVGYTF
TRBV5-5	.	TRBJ2-1	.	TGTGCCAGCAGCCCTAACAGGGCCAATGAGCAGTTCTTC	CASSPNRANEQFF
TRBV5-6	TRBD1	TRBJ2-7	.	TGTGCCAGCAGCCTATACGACAGGGTATACGAGCAGTACTTC	CASSLYDRVYEQYF
TRBV12-3/TRBV12-4	.	TRBJ2-1	.	TGTGCCAGCGGAACAGGCGGGACGGATGAGCAGTTCTTC	CASGTGGTDEQFF
TRBV20-1	.	TRBJ2-5	.	TGCAGTGCCCCAGTGGTCCGGGAGACCCAGTACTTC	CSAPVVRETQYF
TRBV12-3/TRBV12-4	TRBD1	TRBJ2-1	.	TGTGCCAGCAAACCTTCCGGGACAGCATACAATGAGCAGTTCTTC	CASKPSGTAYNEQFF
TRBV6-2/TRBV6-3	TRBD1	TRBJ1-5	.	TGTGCCAGCAGTCCCCGGACAGGGGTAAACCAGCCCCAGCATTTT	CASSPRTGVNQPQHF
TRBV27	TRBD1	TRBJ2-7	few	TGTGCCAGCAGTTTATTGGCCAGGGGGCTCGACGAGCAGTACTTC	CASSLLARGLDEQYF